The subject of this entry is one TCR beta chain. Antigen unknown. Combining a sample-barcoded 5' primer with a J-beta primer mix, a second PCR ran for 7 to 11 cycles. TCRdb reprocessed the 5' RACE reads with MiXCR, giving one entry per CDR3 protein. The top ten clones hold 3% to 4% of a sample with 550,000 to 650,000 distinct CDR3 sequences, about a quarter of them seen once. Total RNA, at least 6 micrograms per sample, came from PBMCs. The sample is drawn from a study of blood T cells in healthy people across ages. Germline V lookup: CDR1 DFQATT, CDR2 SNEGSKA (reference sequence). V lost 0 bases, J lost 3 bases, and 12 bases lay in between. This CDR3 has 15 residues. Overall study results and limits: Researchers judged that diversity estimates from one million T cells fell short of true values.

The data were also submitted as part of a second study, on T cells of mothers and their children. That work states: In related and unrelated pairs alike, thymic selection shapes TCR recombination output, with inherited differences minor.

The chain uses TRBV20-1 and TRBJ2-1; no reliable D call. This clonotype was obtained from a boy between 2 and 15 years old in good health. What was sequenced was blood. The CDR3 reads CSAREPLFYYNEQFF. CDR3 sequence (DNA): TGCAGTGCTAGAGAGCCGTTGTTTTACTACAATGAGCAGTTCTTC.